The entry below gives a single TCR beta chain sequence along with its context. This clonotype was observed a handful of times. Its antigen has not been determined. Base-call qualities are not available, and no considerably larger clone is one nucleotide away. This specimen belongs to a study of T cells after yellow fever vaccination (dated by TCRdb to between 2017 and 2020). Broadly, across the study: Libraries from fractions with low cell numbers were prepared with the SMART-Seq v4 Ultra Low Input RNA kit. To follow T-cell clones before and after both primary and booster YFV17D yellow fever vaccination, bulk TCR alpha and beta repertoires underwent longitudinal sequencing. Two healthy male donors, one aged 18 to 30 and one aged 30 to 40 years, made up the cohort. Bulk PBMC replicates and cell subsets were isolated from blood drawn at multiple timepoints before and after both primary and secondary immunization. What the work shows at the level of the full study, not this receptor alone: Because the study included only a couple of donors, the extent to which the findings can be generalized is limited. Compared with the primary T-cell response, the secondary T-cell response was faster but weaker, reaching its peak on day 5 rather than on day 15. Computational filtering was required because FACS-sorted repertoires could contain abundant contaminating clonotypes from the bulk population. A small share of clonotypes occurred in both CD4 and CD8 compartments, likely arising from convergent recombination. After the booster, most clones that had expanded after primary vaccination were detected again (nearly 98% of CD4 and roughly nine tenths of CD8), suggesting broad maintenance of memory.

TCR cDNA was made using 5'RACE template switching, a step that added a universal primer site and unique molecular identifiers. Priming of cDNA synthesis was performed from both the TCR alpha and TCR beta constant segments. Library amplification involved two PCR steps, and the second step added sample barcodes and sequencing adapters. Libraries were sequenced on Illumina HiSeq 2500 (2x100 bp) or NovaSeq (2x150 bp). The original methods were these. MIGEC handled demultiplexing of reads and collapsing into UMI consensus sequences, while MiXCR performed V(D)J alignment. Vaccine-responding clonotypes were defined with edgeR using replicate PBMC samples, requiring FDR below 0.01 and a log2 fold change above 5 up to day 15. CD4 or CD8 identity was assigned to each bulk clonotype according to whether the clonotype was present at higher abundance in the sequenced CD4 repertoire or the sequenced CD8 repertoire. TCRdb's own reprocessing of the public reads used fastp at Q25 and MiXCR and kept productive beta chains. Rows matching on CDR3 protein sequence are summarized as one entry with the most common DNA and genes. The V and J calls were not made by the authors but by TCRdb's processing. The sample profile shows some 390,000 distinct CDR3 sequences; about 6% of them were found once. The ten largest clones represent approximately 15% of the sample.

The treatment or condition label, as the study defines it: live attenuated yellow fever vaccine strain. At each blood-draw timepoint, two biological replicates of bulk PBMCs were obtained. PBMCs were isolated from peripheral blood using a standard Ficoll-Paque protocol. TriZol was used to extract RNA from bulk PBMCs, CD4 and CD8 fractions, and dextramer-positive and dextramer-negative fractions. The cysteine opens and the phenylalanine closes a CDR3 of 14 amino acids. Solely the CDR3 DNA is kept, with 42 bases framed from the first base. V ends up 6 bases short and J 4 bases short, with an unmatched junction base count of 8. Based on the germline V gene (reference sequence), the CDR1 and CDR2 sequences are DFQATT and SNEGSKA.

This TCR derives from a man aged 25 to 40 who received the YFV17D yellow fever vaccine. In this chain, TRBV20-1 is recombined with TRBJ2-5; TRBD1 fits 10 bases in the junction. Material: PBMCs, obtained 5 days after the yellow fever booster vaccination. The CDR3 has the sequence CSATGQGFRETQYF. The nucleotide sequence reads TGCAGTGCCACGGGACAGGGGTTTCGAGAGACCCAGTACTTC.